This T cell receptor (beta chain) was sequenced in a study of T-cell memory formation after mild COVID-19. Study overall: Largely, TCR clusters stayed within a single donor.

One entry per CDR3 protein results from TCRdb running MiXCR on the 5' RACE reads. The data show 250,000 to 300,000 distinct CDR3 sequences, about a sixth seen once. This clonotype was seen a handful of times. Its antigen is still unknown. Study-level findings and limits: Pre-infection memory carried some responding clones, suggesting that cross-reactive memory joined. Clones that got smaller from day 15 to 85 had even CD4/CD8, while clones growing later tipped toward CD4+. Among clones peaking at day 37 in the second wave, SARS-CoV-2 specificity remained unconfirmed.

Germline values: CDR1 LGHNT, CDR2 FRNRAP. The CDR3 sequence is 12 residues long. V gave up 6 bases and J gave up 4 bases, with 8 bases separating them. The chain uses TRBV12-5 and TRBJ2-3; the D gene is possibly TRBD1 (5 bases). This TCR derives from a man aged 18 to 29 who had mild COVID-19 (a few samples of this study predate the infection). Cell type and time point are not known. Sequences were obtained from PBMCs or a T cell subset sorted from them (not recorded which). CDR3 in DNA: TGTGCTAGTGGGACAGAGTCAGATACGCAGTATTTT. Residues: CASGTESDTQYF.